This TCR beta chain was documented in a study of graft-versus-host responses after intestinal transplantation. This clone was found a few times. The method was immunoSEQ multiplex PCR; TCRdb's version includes in-frame clones alone and lacks a portion of them. The sample consists of over 5,000 clones, roughly 25% of them appearing once. Trimming at V came to 5 bases and at J to 3 bases, leaving 4 bases not matched to a gene. The CDR3 contains 13 residues. Germline CDR1 MNHNY, CDR2 SVGAGI (reference sequence). Study observations and caveats: With peak circulating GvH clone levels came an association with early post-transplant HvG declines.

The culture paired about 200,000 irradiated violet-dye-labeled stimulators with about 200,000 CFSE-labeled responders. Post-reaction, proliferating CD3+CD4+ and CD3+CD8+ responders (CFSE-low) were sorted. V gene TRBV6-6 combines with J gene TRBJ2-7, with TRBD2 matching 7 bases. Sequencing was performed on alloreactive CD4+ T cells from a mixed lymphocyte reaction culture, taken before transplantation. Subset in this sample: CFSE-low proliferating T cells sorted from roughly 6-day pre-transplant mixed lymphocyte reaction (GvH or HvG direction). The clonotype was recovered from a human patient who was an organ donor for intestinal transplantation. In DNA form, the CDR3 reads TGTGCCAGCAGTAGGGACTATAACTACGAGCAGTACTTC. As protein: CASSRDYNYEQYF.